The sequence of this T cell receptor beta chain was determined in a study of CD8 T cells in ankylosing spondylitis. Study outcomes and limitations: Significantly higher representation of disease-linked clones was reported for matched ankylosing spondylitis synovial fluid. There were earlier reports of some motif variants in reactive arthritis synovial fluid and blood. What appeared characteristic of ankylosing spondylitis blood was a TCR beta motif of eight highly homologous variants.

Researchers built TCR beta libraries using quantitative 5'-RACE with molecular barcodes. One entry per CDR3 protein results from TCRdb running MiXCR on the 5' RACE reads. The table shows a few hundred thousand distinct CDR3 sequences, with approximately 20% occurring only once. V was clipped by 8 bases and J by 4 bases, with 20 bases between them. There are 15 residues in the CDR3. This clonotype was picked up many times. Its antigen is undetermined. This sequence joins TRBV12-3 or TRBV12-4 and TRBJ1-1, with D possibly TRBD1 on 5 matching bases. The TCR was taken from a male donor with ankylosing spondylitis. The sample consisted of blood, either unsorted or a sorted T cell fraction (not recorded which). The CDR3: CASALDLSGATEAFF. CDR3 in DNA: TGTGCCAGCGCATTGGACCTTAGTGGGGCCACTGAAGCTTTCTTT.